This T cell receptor (beta chain) comes out of a study of blood T cell repertoires in COVID-19. TCRdb's copy holds only in-frame clones and misses some; the assay was immunoSEQ multiplex PCR. Here the sample spans approximately 130,000 clones, about four fifths being singletons. The specimen was peripheral blood. This clonotype was sampled from a man at least 80 years old with acute or convalescent COVID-19.

In DNA form, the CDR3 reads TGTGCCACCAGTGACCGGGGGGGTGGGGATTCCGATGAGCAGTTCTTC. It codes for CATSDRGGGDSDEQFF. The rearrangement links TRBV24-1 to TRBJ2-1; 8 nucleotides align to TRBD2. The CDR3 has 16 amino acids. The germline V gene encodes CDR1 KGHDR and CDR2 SFDVKD. With 4 bases clipped from V and 8 bases from J, the junction kept 12 bases outside the gene matches.